Following are 21 T cell receptor beta chains from one sample sequenced in a study of T cell changes during pregnancy in multiple sclerosis. Sequencing used immunoSEQ multiplex PCR; TCRdb keeps in-frame clones, though not all of them. The repertoire holds more than 35,000 clones, about 94% seen once, with around 0.42% in the top ten. The source material was CD4+ T cells from peripheral blood mononuclear cells, sampled in the second trimester of pregnancy. These receptors were obtained from a female donor with multiple sclerosis, enrolled in a pregnancy study.

This chain links TRBV2 with TRBJ2-1, with 8 bases identical to TRBD2. This CDR3 spans 13 amino acids. With 8 bases clipped from V and 4 bases from J, the junction kept 4 bases outside the gene matches. Germline CDR1 and CDR2: SNHLY and FYNNEI. The CDR3 DNA is TGTGCCAGCCTTCCGGGGGGGTACAATGAGCAGTTCTTC. This sequence encodes CASLPGGYNEQFF.

The chain uses TRBV7-3 and TRBJ1-3; maybe TRBD1 (6 bases). Germline V CDR1 and CDR2: SGHTA, FQGTGA. V was pared by 6 bases and J by 1 base, with 10 bases between. The CDR3 loop spans 14 amino acids. The chain's CDR3 is CASSLGGSGNTIYF. As DNA, the CDR3 is TGTGCCAGCAGTTTAGGGGGGTCTGGAAACACCATATATTTT.

V usage is TRBV5-1 and J usage is TRBJ2-5; 8 positions agree with TRBD2. This CDR3 has 17 amino acids. CDR1 and CDR2 (germline): SGHRS, YFSETQ. The V gene end was trimmed by 0 bases and the J gene end by 0 bases; junction bases not matched to a gene: 7. In DNA, the CDR3 is TGCGCCAGCAGCTTGGGTTTGGCTAGCGGGTACCAAGAGACCCAGTACTTC. Its protein is CASSLGLASGYQETQYF. Filled out from reference TRBV5-1 and TRBJ2-5, the complete variable domain reads KAGVTQTPRYLIKTRGQQVTLSCSPISGHRSVSWYQQTPGQGLQFLFEYFSETQRNKGNFPGRFSGRQFSNSRSEMNVSTLELGDSALYLCASSLGLASGYQETQYFGPGTRLLVL.

In its sample, this clone is medium-sized. The identical CDR3 is also encoded by other nucleotide sequences in the sample. This sequence joins TRBV15 and TRBJ1-2, with a possible D match to TRBD1 (5 bases). V was cut by 5 bases and J by 4 bases, with 11 bases left in between. CDR1 is LNHNV, CDR2 YYDKDF, per germline (reference sequence). The CDR3 sequence is 13 residues long. The CDR3 coding sequence is TGTGCCACCAGCGGAAGGGGTGGCTATGGCTACACCTTC. Encoded protein: CATSGRGGYGYTF.

The rearrangement uses TRBV9 and TRBJ2-2; a possible D gene is TRBD1 (6 bases). The V gene's germline CDR1 is SGDLS and CDR2 YYNGEE. V was cut by 3 bases and J by 7 bases, with 13 bases left in between. The CDR3 totals 14 residues. The CDR3 loop is CASSARGLSGELFF. DNA for the CDR3: TGTGCCAGCAGCGCAAGGGGGTTGAGCGGGGAGCTGTTTTTT. Supplemented by reference TRBV9 and TRBJ2-2, the full variable domain reads DSGVTQTPKHLITATGQRVTLRCSPRSGDLSVYWYQQSLDQGLQFLIQYYNGEERAKGNILERFSAQQFPDLHSELNLSSLELGDSALYFCASSARGLSGELFFGEGSRLTVL.

This clone was seen a handful of times. For the CDR3, the DNA is TGCGCCAGCAGCCAGGGCCCGGACAGGGGAAACCAGCCCCAGCATTTT. This gives the protein CASSQGPDRGNQPQHF. The gene calls are TRBV4-1 and TRBJ1-5; TRBD1 matches at 9 bases. V lost 3 bases and J lost 7; bases outside the gene matches: 10. Germline V gene sequence: CDR1 MGHRA, CDR2 YSYEKL. The CDR3 has 16 residues.

V is TRBV6-5 and J is TRBJ1-4; TRBD1 is a possible D gene (6 bases). This CDR3 is 15 amino acids long. With 4 bases removed from V and 7 bases from J, the gap between germline ends came to 16 bases. Germline CDR1 and CDR2: MNHEY and SVGAGI. The DNA for the CDR3 is TGTGCCAGCAGTTTGTTCCGGGGGGCTACTGAAAAACTGTTTTTT. Its protein is CASSLFRGATEKLFF.

This clone occurred a few times. V gene TRBV5-1 combines with J gene TRBJ2-7; the match to TRBD1 covers 7 bases. The V gene's germline CDR1 is SGHRS and CDR2 YFSETQ. CDR3 length: 13 amino acids. The V gene end was trimmed by 1 base and the J gene end by 4 bases; junction bases not matched to a gene: 2. CDR3 bases: TGCGCCAGCAGCTTGACAGGGGCGTACGAGCAGTACTTC. This sequence encodes CASSLTGAYEQYF. Filled out from reference TRBV5-1 and TRBJ2-7, the complete variable domain reads KAGVTQTPRYLIKTRGQQVTLSCSPISGHRSVSWYQQTPGQGLQFLFEYFSETQRNKGNFPGRFSGRQFSNSRSEMNVSTLELGDSALYLCASSLTGAYEQYFGPGTRLTVT.

The chain recombines TRBV30 with TRBJ2-3; D is perhaps TRBD1 (6 bases). This CDR3 comprises 19 residues. Germline V gives CDR1 GTSNPN, CDR2 SVGIG (reference sequence). Trimming removed 3 bases from V and 1 base from J, with 26 bases in between. The CDR3 DNA reads as TGTGCCTGGAGCCATAGACAGGCCCTCTTTTGGTCGGGCACAGATACGCAGTATTTT. Amino acid sequence: CAWSHRQALFWSGTDTQYF.

The genes are TRBV7-7 and TRBJ2-5, with TRBD1 matching over 9 bases. The CDR3 length is 14 residues. V lost 5 bases to trimming and J lost 2 bases; unmatched junction nucleotides: 3. Germline values: CDR1 SSHAT, CDR2 FNYEAQ (reference sequence). DNA for the CDR3: TGTGCCAGCAGCGACGGACAGGGGCAAGAGACCCAGTACTTC. This encodes CASSDGQGQETQYF.

This clone was seen a handful of times. This chain connects TRBV5-1 to TRBJ2-7, with 8 bases fitting TRBD1. The trim removed 0 bases at V and 7 bases at J, leaving 6 bases unmatched. The CDR3 extends over 14 amino acids. Per the germline V gene, CDR1 is SGHRS and CDR2 is YFSETQ. In DNA, the CDR3 is TGCGCCAGCAGCTTGGATCAGGGGGCAGGGGAGCAGTACTTC. This sequence encodes CASSLDQGAGEQYF.

This chain connects TRBV18 to TRBJ2-3, with 10 bases lining up with TRBD1. Germline loops: CDR1 KGHSH, CDR2 LQKENI. V was pared by 1 base and J by 6 bases, with 10 bases of the junction left unmatched. The CDR3 has 17 amino acids. The CDR3, as DNA: TGTGCCAGCTCACCACTGGGACAGGGGACCCGTATGGATACGCAGTATTTT. The encoded protein is CASSPLGQGTRMDTQYF.

The V gene is TRBV7-3, the J gene TRBJ2-7; D is possibly TRBD2 (5 bases). The V end lost 5 bases, the J end lost 0 bases, and 14 bases lay between the germline ends. CDR3 length: 15 residues. The germline V gene encodes CDR1 SGHTA and CDR2 FQGTGA. The CDR3 nucleotides read TGTGCCAGCAGCGCGATGAGCGGCAGCTCCTACGAGCAGTACTTC. This codes for CASSAMSGSSYEQYF.

The rearrangement joins TRBV4-3 to TRBJ1-1; D is undetermined. CDR3 length: 13 residues. Looked up from germline, CDR1 is LGHNA and CDR2 is YSLEER. V was pared by 3 bases and J by 4 bases, with 9 bases between. The CDR3 nucleotides read TGCGCCAGCAGCCAGGAACCAGGCACTGAAGCTTTCTTT. As protein: CASSQEPGTEAFF.

The V and J genes are TRBV18 and TRBJ2-3; TRBD2 aligns across 14 bases. The germline CDR1 and CDR2 sequences are KGHSH and LQKENI. The ends lost 5 bases at V and 5 bases at J; junction bases unmatched: 6. This CDR3 is 16 amino acids long. The CDR3 nucleotides are TGTGCCAGCTCAGGACTAGCGGGAGGTGGTGAAGATACGCAGTATTTT. This translates into CASSGLAGGGEDTQYF.

The J gene is TRBJ2-2, the V gene TRBV11-3; no reliable D call. CDR1 and CDR2 from the germline V gene are SGHNT and YENEEA. The CDR3 consists of 16 residues. The ends were cut back, 0 bases at V and 1 base at J, with 9 bases in the middle. For the CDR3, the DNA is TGTGCCAGCAGCTTAGATTTATCGGGGAACACCGGGGAGCTGTTTTTT. As protein: CASSLDLSGNTGELFF.

The chain links TRBV5-8 to TRBJ2-5; D gene uncertain. The germline V gene has CDR1 SGHTS and CDR2 YDEGEE. This CDR3 has 13 amino acids. Trimming took 0 bases from V and 5 from J, leaving 8 bases between them. The CDR3 coding sequence is TGTGCCAGCAGCTTGGGTTGGCGGGAGACCCAGTACTTC. It yields the protein CASSLGWRETQYF. The variable domain in full, with the rest retrieved from reference TRBV5-8 and TRBJ2-5, is EAGVTQSPTHLIKTRGQQATLRCSPISGHTSVYWYQQALGLGLQFLLWYDEGEERNRGNFPPRFSGRQFPNYSSELNVNALELEDSALYLCASSLGWRETQYFGPGTRLLVL.

The gene calls are TRBV5-1 and TRBJ1-2; TRBD1 aligns across 7 bases. Germline loops: CDR1 SGHRS, CDR2 YFSETQ. Losses at the gene ends were 0 bases for V and 7 bases for J; bases not matched to a gene: 3. The CDR3 spans 13 residues. In nucleotides, the CDR3 is TGCGCCAGCAGCTTGGAGGGGGCGGGTGGCTACACCTTC. It specifies CASSLEGAGGYTF.

V is TRBV19 and J is TRBJ2-7; 8 bases map to TRBD2. Unmatched junction bases numbered 9, after V lost 5 bases and J lost 0 bases. Germline values: CDR1 LNHDA, CDR2 SQIVND (reference sequence). The CDR3 loop spans 16 amino acids. The CDR3 DNA follows: TGTGCCAGTAGTCCCGGGACTAGGGACCGCTCCTACGAGCAGTACTTC. Translating gives CASSPGTRDRSYEQYF. The variable domain in full, completed from reference TRBV19 and TRBJ2-7, reads DGGITQSPKYLFRKEGQNVTLSCEQNLNHDAMYWYRQDPGQGLRLIYYSQIVNDFQKGDIAEGYSVSREKKESFPLTVTSAQKNPTAFYLCASSPGTRDRSYEQYFGPGTRLTVT.

V and J are TRBV11-2 and TRBJ2-2; 9 nucleotides match TRBD1. The V gene end was trimmed by 5 bases and the J gene end by 1 base; junction bases not matched to a gene: 5. Germline-derived CDR1 and CDR2 are SGHAT and FQNNGV. The CDR3 covers 16 residues. The CDR3 nucleotides are TGTGCCAGCAGCCACGGGGACAGGGTGAACACCGGGGAGCTGTTTTTT. Translation gives CASSHGDRVNTGELFF.

The V call is TRBV7-2, the J call TRBJ1-2, with a weak D call TRBD1 (5 bases). Germline loops: CDR1 SGHTA, CDR2 FQGNSA. V was clipped by 2 bases and J by 5 bases, with 15 bases between them. The CDR3 loop spans 15 amino acids. The CDR3, as DNA: TGTGCCAGCAGCTTAAGTTCCGGGGACTGGTATGGCTACACCTTC. It codes for CASSLSSGDWYGYTF.